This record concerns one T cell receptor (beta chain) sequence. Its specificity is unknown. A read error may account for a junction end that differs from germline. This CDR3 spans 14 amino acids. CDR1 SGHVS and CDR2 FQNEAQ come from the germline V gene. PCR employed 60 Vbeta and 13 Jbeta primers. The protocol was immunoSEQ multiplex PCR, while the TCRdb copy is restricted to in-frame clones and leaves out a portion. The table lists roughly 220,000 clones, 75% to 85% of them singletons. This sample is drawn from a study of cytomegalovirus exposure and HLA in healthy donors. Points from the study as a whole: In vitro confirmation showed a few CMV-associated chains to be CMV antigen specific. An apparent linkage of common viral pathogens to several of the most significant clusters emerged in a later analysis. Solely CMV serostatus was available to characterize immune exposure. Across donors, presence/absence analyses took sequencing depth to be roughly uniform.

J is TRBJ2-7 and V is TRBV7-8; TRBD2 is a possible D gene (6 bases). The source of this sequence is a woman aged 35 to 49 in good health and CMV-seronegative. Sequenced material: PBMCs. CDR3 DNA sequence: TGTGCCAGCTGCTTATGGGGGGTCTCCTACGAGCAGTACTTC. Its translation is CASCLWGVSYEQYF.